Below are 21 T cell receptor beta chains sequenced from a single sample in a study of cytomegalovirus exposure and HLA in healthy donors. TCRdb keeps only in-frame clones here, not all; method: immunoSEQ multiplex PCR. The repertoire has 90,000 or so clones, around 85% of them found once; the top ten carry approximately 22%. Sequencing input: PBMCs. These receptors came from a man aged 18 to 30 in good health and CMV-seropositive.

The chain is built from TRBV4-2 and TRBJ1-1, with 12 bases lining up with TRBD1. The V segment lost 4 bases and the J segment 10 bases; nucleotides outside the gene matches: 16. Germline V lookup: CDR1 LGHNA, CDR2 YNFKEQ. The CDR3 has 17 residues. CDR3 nucleotide sequence: TGTGCCAGCAGCCGAGGTTTACCGGGACAGGGGGCCGGGGGAGCTTTCTTT. Protein product: CASSRGLPGQGAGGAFF.

The chain couples TRBV28 to TRBJ1-2; 8 nucleotides align to TRBD1. The CDR3 sequence is 14 residues long. CDR1 is MDHEN and CDR2 is SYDVKM in the germline V gene. The trim removed 7 bases at V and 3 bases at J, leaving 7 bases unmatched. CDR3 nucleotide sequence: TGTGCCAGCACCCCCGGACAGGGTCACTATGGCTACACCTTC. Translated: CASTPGQGHYGYTF.

This clone has more than one count but fewer than ten. The V and J genes are TRBV28 and TRBJ2-2, with 13 bases that match TRBD2. Germline assignment: CDR1 MDHEN and CDR2 SYDVKM. V lost 4 bases, J lost 7 bases, and 3 bases stayed unmatched. The CDR3 spans 15 residues. CDR3 in amino acids: CASSWTSGSGGELFF. CDR3 in DNA: TGTGCCAGCAGTTGGACTAGCGGGAGCGGCGGGGAGCTGTTTTTT.

This chain links TRBV5-6 with TRBJ1-4; 9 bases are shared with TRBD1. V lost 4 bases and J lost 6; bases outside the gene matches: 4. Germline values: CDR1 SGHDT, CDR2 YYEEEE. The CDR3 totals 14 residues. CDR3 sequence (DNA): TGTGCCAGCAGCATAGGGACAGGGTATGAAAAACTGTTTTTT. This translates into CASSIGTGYEKLFF. The variable domain in full, with the rest retrieved from reference TRBV5-6 and TRBJ1-4, is DAGVTQSPTHLIKTRGQQVTLRCSPKSGHDTVSWYQQALGQGPQFIFQYYEEEERQRGNFPDRFSGHQFPNYSSELNVNALLLGDSALYLCASSIGTGYEKLFFGSGTQLSVL.

The chain joins TRBV6-1 to TRBJ2-7; TRBD2 aligns across 12 bases. CDR3 length equals 17 residues. Germline lookup yields CDR1 MNHNS and CDR2 SASEGT. With V trimmed by 4 bases and J by 0 bases, 7 bases remained unmatched. The CDR3: CASSGQLAGGSSYEQYV. In DNA form, the CDR3 reads TGTGCCAGCAGTGGTCAACTAGCGGGGGGTAGCTCCTACGAGCAGTACGTC.

The V and J genes are TRBV27 and TRBJ2-1; the D gene is possibly TRBD2 (6 bases). The germline CDR1 and CDR2 sequences are MNHEY and SMNVEV (reference sequence). V was trimmed by 5 bases and J by 5 bases, leaving 13 bases between them. CDR3 length: 14 residues. The CDR3 sequence: CASSGTGTHNEQFF. The DNA for the CDR3 is TGTGCCAGCAGTGGCACGGGGACTCACAATGAGCAGTTCTTC.

The chain employs TRBV5-6 and TRBJ1-2, with unresolved D. The germline gives CDR1 SGHDT, CDR2 YYEEEE. Deletions cut 0 bases from V and 8 bases from J, with 8 bases between. This CDR3 region has 12 residues. CDR3 amino acids: CASSLGSVGYTF. The CDR3, as DNA: TGTGCCAGCAGCTTGGGGAGCGTGGGCTACACCTTC.

In this sample, this clone turned up a few times. The V call is TRBV5-6, the J call TRBJ1-1; perhaps TRBD1 as D (6 bases). In germline, CDR1 is SGHDT, CDR2 YYEEEE. This CDR3 contains 12 residues. V lost 4 bases and J lost 6, with 10 bases in between. This chain's CDR3 is CASSLRQAEAFF. For the CDR3, the DNA is TGTGCCAGCAGCCTACGACAGGCTGAAGCTTTCTTT.

This rearrangement joins TRBV27 to TRBJ2-7; 7 bases align to TRBD1. Unmatched junction bases numbered 7, after V lost 5 bases and J lost 6 bases. Germline CDR1 is MNHEY and CDR2 is SMNVEV (reference sequence). The CDR3 length is 13 residues. CDR3 coding DNA: TGTGCCAGCAGTCCTTACTCAGGGGGCGAGCAGTACTTC. Encoded protein: CASSPYSGGEQYF.

This sequence joins TRBV18 and TRBJ1-4; TRBD1 matches at 7 bases. This CDR3 contains 14 residues. Per the germline V gene, CDR1 is KGHSH and CDR2 is LQKENI. The V gene end was trimmed by 6 bases and the J gene end by 2 bases; junction bases not matched to a gene: 3. The DNA for the CDR3 is TGTGCCAGCTCGGAGGGGGCCACTAATGAAAAACTGTTTTTT. Amino acids: CASSEGATNEKLFF.

This chain joins TRBV11-2 and TRBJ2-7; 7 nucleotides agree with TRBD2. Unmatched junction bases numbered 9, after V lost 5 bases and J lost 2 bases. Germline values: CDR1 SGHAT, CDR2 FQNNGV. The CDR3 consists of 15 residues. The CDR3 protein is CASSQSSGFTYEQYV. DNA of the CDR3: TGTGCCAGCAGCCAGTCTAGCGGTTTTACCTACGAGCAGTACGTC.

This clone was detected many times. The J gene is TRBJ1-2, the V gene TRBV15, with 8 bases fitting TRBD1. The CDR3 length is 15 residues. V was clipped by 0 bases and J by 7 bases; unmatched bases: 7. Looked up from germline, CDR1 is LNHNV and CDR2 is YYDKDF (reference sequence). CDR3 sequence (DNA): TGTGCCACCAGCAGAGACACTGGACAGGGAGGTGGCTACACCTTC. It encodes CATSRDTGQGGGYTF.

This chain uses TRBV4-1 with TRBJ2-7; D not certain. Deletions cut 0 bases from V and 3 bases from J, with 6 bases between. The CDR3 is made up of 13 amino acids. From germline, CDR1 is MGHRA and CDR2 YSYEKL. CDR3 in amino acids: CASSQDSRYEQYF. In DNA, the CDR3 is TGCGCCAGCAGCCAAGATTCCCGCTACGAGCAGTACTTC.

V and J are TRBV20-1 and TRBJ2-1; TRBD1 agrees at 11 bases. CDR1 DFQATT and CDR2 SNEGSKA come from the germline V gene (reference sequence). Trimming removed 7 bases from V and 7 bases from J; junction bases left unmatched: 0. This CDR3 contains 11 residues. CDR3 in DNA: TGCAGTGGGGACAGGGGGAATGAGCAGTTCTTC. It yields the protein CSGDRGNEQFF.

A single count supports this clone. This chain links TRBV25-1 with TRBJ2-7, with unresolved D. The V end lost 3 bases, the J end lost 6 bases, and 18 bases lay between the germline ends. Germline lookup yields CDR1 MGHDK and CDR2 SYGVNS. CDR3 length: 15 residues. CDR3 coding DNA: TGTGCCAGCAGTGATACAGTGGGCTTCCGATTCGAGCAGTACTTC. Translating gives CASSDTVGFRFEQYF.

The CDR3 loop is CASSVGRSSGNTIYF. Written as DNA, the CDR3 is TGTGCCAGCAGTGTCGGCCGGAGCTCTGGAAACACCATATATTTT. The chain combines TRBV2 with TRBJ1-3; D call uncertain. The CDR3 is 15 residues long. Trimming cost V 4 bases and J 0 bases, with 10 bases left between them. CDR1 SNHLY and CDR2 FYNNEI come from the germline V gene.

The V call is TRBV27, the J call TRBJ2-7; the D gene is possibly TRBD2 (6 bases). The CDR3 has 11 residues. Germline V gives CDR1 MNHEY, CDR2 SMNVEV (reference sequence). The V gene lost 8 bases and the J gene lost 7 bases, with 12 bases spanning the gap. CDR3 region: CASELAGEQYF. As DNA, the CDR3 is TGTGCCAGCGAACTAGCTGGTGAGCAGTACTTC.

V gene TRBV6-5 combines with J gene TRBJ2-1, with no clear D. V lost 2 bases and J lost 5, with 7 bases in between. From germline, CDR1 is MNHEY and CDR2 SVGAGI. This CDR3 is built from 13 residues. The CDR3 loop reads CASSYALDNEQFF. CDR3 in DNA: TGTGCCAGCAGTTACGCGCTAGACAATGAGCAGTTCTTC.

The rearrangement uses TRBV5-1 and TRBJ2-1, with 7 bases lining up with TRBD1. CDR3 length equals 13 residues. CDR1 is SGHRS and CDR2 is YFSETQ in the germline V gene. V lost 2 bases, J lost 8 bases, and 4 bases stayed unmatched. In DNA form, the CDR3 reads TGCGCCAGCAGCTTTCTTCAGGGGGATGAGCAGTTCTTC. Translating gives CASSFLQGDEQFF.

The chain combines TRBV5-1 with TRBJ2-1; weak D call: TRBD1 (5 bases). The germline V and J ends were trimmed by 0 bases and 8 bases, with 15 bases remaining between them. The CDR3 runs to 15 residues. Germline CDR1 SGHRS, CDR2 YFSETQ. The CDR3 DNA is TGCGCCAGCAGCTTGGGCCTCTCTGGGGCGGATGAGCAGTTCTTC. This translates into CASSLGLSGADEQFF.

This sequence joins TRBV9 and TRBJ2-1; the D is unclear. This CDR3 contains 14 residues. V lost 0 bases to trimming and J lost 5 bases, with 9 bases between them. CDR1 and CDR2 (germline): SGDLS, YYNGEE. CDR3 loop: CASSVEWADNEQFF. For the CDR3, the DNA is TGTGCCAGCAGCGTAGAGTGGGCCGACAATGAGCAGTTCTTC.